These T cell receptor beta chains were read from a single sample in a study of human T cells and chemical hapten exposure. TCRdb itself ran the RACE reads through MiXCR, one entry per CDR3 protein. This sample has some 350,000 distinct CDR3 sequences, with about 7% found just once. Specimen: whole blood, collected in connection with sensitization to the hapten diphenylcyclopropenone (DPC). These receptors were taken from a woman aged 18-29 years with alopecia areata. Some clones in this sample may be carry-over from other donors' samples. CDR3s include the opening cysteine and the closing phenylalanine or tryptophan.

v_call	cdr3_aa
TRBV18	CASSPFGDGNQPQHF
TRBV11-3	CASSQRQGATDTQYF
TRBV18	CASSPVGSGNTIYF
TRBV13	CASSQAPGQQETQYF
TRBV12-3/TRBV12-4	CASSRPQYNEQFF
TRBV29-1	CSVVPDGGRGANVLTF
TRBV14	CASSQESPPGTGRRQPQHF
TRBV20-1	CSASAGNSPLHF
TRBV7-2	CASSLGVDRFQHF
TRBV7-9	CASSFPTGGEQYF
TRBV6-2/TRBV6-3	CASSYLGRARDEQFF
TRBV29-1	CSVAFTNTEAFF
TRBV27	CASYGTGVDGYTF
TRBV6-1	CASRLMDSNQPQHF
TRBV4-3	CASSPHPGYQETQYF
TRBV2	CASSDATGGAADTQYF
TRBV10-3	CAIRGRRQGFHQDTQYF
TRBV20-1	CSAKDSSTNEKLFF
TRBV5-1	CASSLGEAYNEQFF
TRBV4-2	CASSPIGFSGANVLTF
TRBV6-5	CASRRGPLTEAFF
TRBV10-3	CAITRALNTEAFF
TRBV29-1	CSVGGENQPQHF
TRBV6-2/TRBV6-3	CASSYPRGDRPPYNEQFF
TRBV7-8	CASRNDRSSYEQYF
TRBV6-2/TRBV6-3	CASSGTGNTDTQYF
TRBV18	CASSQQGDNTEAFF
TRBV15	CATSRDIRAPNTQYF
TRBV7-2	CASSLNGAATRGYGYTF
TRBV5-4	CASSLAGLAQFF
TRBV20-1	CSARVGGVNEQYF
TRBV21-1	CASSAHCMRGKGTDTQYF
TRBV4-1	CASSPTSGGLGEQFF
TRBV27	CASSLGAGGRDETQYF
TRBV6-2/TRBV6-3	CASSSTYRISTNEKLFF
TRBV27	CASSPGGGDWNGYTF
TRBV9	CASSPGLAGGHEQYF
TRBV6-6	CASSYASQEDSPLHF
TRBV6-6	CASSYTLPGSGIDTQYF
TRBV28	CASSLVGTGGADTQYF
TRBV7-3	CASSLSNRVDTQYF
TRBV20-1	CSAPRDTADTQYF
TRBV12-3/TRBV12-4	CASSSPGGAKAGANVLTF
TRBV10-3	CAIRETQGASTDTQYF
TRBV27	CASSLSGAGYEQYF
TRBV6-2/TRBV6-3	CASSYARGVDEQFF
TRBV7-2	CASSQNSGNTIYF
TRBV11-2	CAISYVGLDGRAKNIQYF
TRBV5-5	CASRGSRDRGEQFF
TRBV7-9	CASSLDSEVRQPQHF
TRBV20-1	CSARDLRTEIYEQYF
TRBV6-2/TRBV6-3	CASSYSTGPGGEQYF
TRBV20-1	CSARSLRGPSDTQYF
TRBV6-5	CASSRSGGAADTQYF